The sequence of this T cell receptor beta chain was determined in a study of neurological immune-mediated disorders. Findings and caveats of the study: Among 34 multiple sclerosis patients, phylogenetic grouping put the repertoires of 18 into a single related-CDR3 cluster, a possible signature. There was no clinical or MRI feature that was associated with the multiple sclerosis repertoire cluster.

V was pared by 4 bases and J by 7 bases, with 13 bases between. The CDR3 has 14 residues. Germline values: CDR1 LGHDT, CDR2 YNNKEL (reference sequence). Each CDR3 protein gets one entry after TCRdb re-called the 5' RACE reads with MiXCR. This sample has approximately 50,000 distinct CDR3 sequences; approximately 3.5% occur once, and the top ten carry around 5.6%. As regards this clonotype: Its antigen is undetermined. This may come from a read error, since a much larger clone is one base off.

The chain uses TRBV3-1 and TRBJ1-4, with unresolved D. This TCR derives from a man aged 40-49 years with multiple sclerosis. Sequences were obtained from PBMCs. CDR3 coding DNA: TGTGCCAGCAGCCGTTTGGAGGTTGGTGAAAAACTGTTTTTT. Its translation: CASSRLEVGEKLFF.